The clone carrying this T cell receptor (beta chain) was seen a handful of times. Its antigen is unknown. The library gave individual cDNA molecules unique molecular identifiers. TCRdb re-called the RACE reads through MiXCR, storing one row per CDR3 protein. The sample has approximately 85,000 distinct CDR3 sequences; 9.5% to 13% are singletons. V was pared by 0 bases and J by 2 bases, with 10 bases between. The CDR3 runs to 15 residues. In germline, CDR1 is LGHNA, CDR2 YSLEER. Described time point: patch test 2, 6 weeks after DPC sensitization. Treatment: therapeutic diphenylcyclopropenone sensitization with weekly scalp DPC. Phlebotomy was performed prior to application of every patch test. These data originate in a study of human T cells and chemical hapten exposure. Study results and caveats: PT1 expanded TCR numbers tracked positively with patch test score.

The V and J genes are TRBV4-3 and TRBJ1-2; unclear D gene. Material: whole blood, obtained in connection with sensitization to the hapten diphenylcyclopropenone (DPC). The sequence was collected from a woman aged 30 to 39 with alopecia areata. Some clones in this sample may be carry-over from other donors' samples. Written as DNA, the CDR3 is TGCGCCAGCAGCCAAGAATTGGGCCACAACTATGGCTACACCTTC. It translates to CASSQELGHNYGYTF.